This entry describes one T cell receptor (beta chain). Its antigen is still unknown. Base qualities are not recorded, but no much larger clone differs from it by a single base. For sequencing, an Illumina HiSeq 2500 was employed. Quantitative 5'-RACE with molecular barcodes was used to prepare TCR beta libraries. Per the original workflow: Disease-linked TCR variants were identified with a new computational method built on a probabilistic model of VDJ rearrangement. TCRdb's own reprocessing of the public reads used fastp at Q25 and MiXCR and kept productive beta chains. CDR3 protein sequences are deduplicated, and each keeps its most common genes and DNA. TCRdb, not the original authors, processed these V and J calls. This sample holds 750,000 to 850,000 distinct CDR3 sequences; about 11% were observed only once. The leading ten clones occupy 0.51% of the sample. From a lookup of the germline V gene, CDR1 and CDR2 are KGHDR and SFDVKD. Its CDR3 holds 15 amino acids, cysteine through phenylalanine. Solely the CDR3 DNA is kept, with 45 bases framed from the first base. Trimming removed 9 bases from V and 1 base from J, leaving 16 bases between the germline ends.

This sample stems from a study of CD8 T cells in ankylosing spondylitis listed by TCRdb under 2017. General notes on the study: The study set out to find disease-linked TCR variants by profiling T cell receptor beta repertoires in ankylosing spondylitis patients and healthy donors. Peripheral blood samples were taken, and synovial fluid was additionally collected from ankylosing spondylitis patients. The whole study cohort included 95 to 130 healthy donors and 25 ankylosing spondylitis patients. Results the study describes overall, beyond this receptor: In peripheral blood, the disease-linked clones were found at relatively low frequencies and had a CD8+ phenotype. Some motif variants had previously been reported in the synovial fluid and blood of reactive arthritis patients, which suggests shared mechanisms of disease initiation. A TCR beta motif of several highly homologous amino acid variants appeared characteristic of blood from ankylosing spondylitis patients. The disease-linked clones were reported as significantly enriched in matched synovial fluid samples from ankylosing spondylitis patients.

Sequencing was done on a sample of blood, either unsorted or a sorted T cell fraction (not recorded which). The clonotype comes from a male donor with ankylosing spondylitis. The sequence links TRBV24-1 to TRBJ2-3; a tentative D call is TRBD2 (7 bases match). In nucleotide form, the sequence is TGTGCCACCGGCAAGGGGGGGTCGGGCACAGATACGCAGTATTTT. Translated, it reads CATGKGGSGTDTQYF.